This T cell receptor beta chain came from a study of CD8+CD57+ T cells in acquired aplastic anemia. The length of the CDR3 is 17 residues. Trimming cost V 6 bases and J 4 bases, with 22 bases left between them. From germline, CDR1 is SGHVS and CDR2 FQNEAQ. About this clonotype: Its antigen is still unknown.

Individuals selected for sequencing had exhibited CD8+CD57+ cell expansion on flow cytometry. TCR beta VDJ and CDR3 profiles were obtained from a genomic DNA template. TCRdb itself ran the reads through MiXCR, one entry per CDR3 protein. This table holds 130,000 or so distinct CDR3 sequences, about two fifths found once. Whole-study results and caveats: Patients shared some 30 CD8+ CDR3 sequences with controls.

The clonotype comes from a human donor with aplastic anemia. Sample: sorted CD4+, CD8+, or CD8+CD57+ T cells (not recorded which) from PBMCs. The rearrangement links TRBV7-8 to TRBJ1-5; D is ambiguous. The CDR3 loop reads CASSQPDIRGVNQPQHF. The DNA of the CDR3 is TGTGCCAGCAGTCAACCCGACATCAGAGGAGTAAATCAGCCCCAGCATTTT.